This T cell receptor (beta chain) was sequenced during a study of blood T cell repertoires in COVID-19. The germline CDR1 and CDR2 sequences are SGHVS and FQNEAQ. J was trimmed by 2 bases and V by 3 bases; bases with no gene match: 4. This CDR3 comprises 16 residues. Sequenced by immunoSEQ multiplex PCR; TCRdb stores in-frame clones only, minus some. The table lists 94,000 or so clones, around nine tenths of them singletons. The chain links TRBV7-8 to TRBJ2-4, with 10 nucleotides matching TRBD2. Sequencing was performed on peripheral blood. The sequence derives from a woman in her 70s with acute or convalescent COVID-19. In nucleotides, the CDR3 is TGTGCCAGCAGCTTTCTAGCGGGAGCTACCAAAAACATTCAGTACTTC. It encodes CASSFLAGATKNIQYF.